A selection of T cell receptor beta chains follows, all from one sample in a study of blood T cell repertoires in COVID-19. Profiling relied on immunoSEQ multiplex PCR, and the TCRdb table lists in-frame clones only, not all of them. The repertoire holds tens of thousands of clones, with around four fifths as singletons. Sequenced material: peripheral blood. The receptors derive from a woman in her 70s with acute or convalescent COVID-19. CDR3s include the opening cysteine and the closing phenylalanine or tryptophan. The D gene is left open where the match is weak. Clone size is not always given. Where it is, it says once, few, many or a class for expanded clones.

TRBV11-1	.	TRBJ1-1	.	CASSLPGIEAFF	TGTGCCAGCAGCCTGCCGGGAATTGAAGCTTTCTTT
TRBV4-2	TRBD1	TRBJ1-1	.	CASSQPGQQNTEAFF	TGTGCCAGCAGCCAACCGGGACAGCAAAACACTGAAGCTTTCTTT
TRBV12-3/TRBV12-4	TRBD1	TRBJ2-2	once	CASSFTGVELFF	TGTGCCAGCAGTTTTACAGGGGTTGAGCTGTTTTTT
TRBV7-3	.	TRBJ2-6	.	CASARLGGALTGANVLTF	TGTGCCAGCGCCCGTCTGGGCGGGGCACTCACTGGGGCCAACGTCCTGACTTTC
TRBV7-9	TRBD2	TRBJ2-2	.	CASSSSELTGLTPGELFF	TGTGCCAGCAGCTCATCAGAACTTACGGGACTAACCCCCGGGGAGCTGTTTTTT
TRBV28	TRBD1	TRBJ2-7	.	CASSLGTTGLSYF	TGTGCCAGCAGTTTGGGGACGACAGGGCTAAGCTACTTC
TRBV11-3	.	TRBJ1-1	.	CASSPTVYTEAFF	TGTGCCAGCAGCCCTACGGTCTACACTGAAGCTTTCTTT
TRBV9	TRBD2	TRBJ2-3	.	CASSVGAGGTDTQYF	TGTGCCAGCAGCGTAGGGGCGGGGGGGACAGATACGCAGTATTTT
TRBV27	.	TRBJ1-2	.	CASSSNQGIFLGYTF	TGTGCCAGCAGTTCCAATCAGGGTATCTTCCTGGGCTACACCTTC
TRBV2	TRBD2	TRBJ2-3	.	CATGTSGSPSDTQYF	TGTGCCACCGGGACTAGCGGGTCTCCGTCAGATACGCAGTATTTT
TRBV10-2	TRBD1	TRBJ1-2	.	CASSDQGQGHYGYTF	TGCGCCAGCAGCGACCAAGGACAGGGGCACTATGGCTACACCTTC
TRBV6-1	.	TRBJ2-6	once	CASSEAPGLHSGANVLTF	TGTGCCAGCAGTGAGGCACCGGGACTGCACTCTGGGGCCAACGTCCTGACTTTC
TRBV6-5	TRBD2	TRBJ2-5	.	CASCLGGQETQYF	TGTGCCAGTTGTCTCGGGGGGCAAGAGACCCAGTACTTC
TRBV10-1	.	TRBJ2-2	few	CASSDGTGELFF	TGCGCCAGCAGTGACGGCACCGGGGAGCTGTTTTTT
TRBV3-1/TRBV3-2	TRBD2	TRBJ2-2	.	CASSQGLAGGPSTGELFF	TGTGCCAGCAGCCAGGGACTAGCGGGGGGGCCGAGCACCGGGGAGCTGTTTTTT
TRBV2	.	TRBJ1-1	.	CASMVQLNTEAFF	TGTGCCAGCATGGTACAGCTGAACACTGAAGCTTTCTTT
TRBV10-3	.	TRBJ1-2	.	CAISDGRGGYGYTF	TGTGCCATCAGTGACGGCAGGGGTGGCTATGGCTACACCTTC
TRBV5-1	TRBD1	TRBJ1-4	few	CASRTGQFNEKLFF	TGCGCCAGCAGGACGGGACAGTTTAATGAAAAACTGTTTTTT
TRBV3-1/TRBV3-2	.	TRBJ1-4	.	CASSQAGTPKLFF	TGTGCCAGCAGCCAAGCCGGGACTCCTAAACTGTTTTTT
TRBV5-4	.	TRBJ1-4	.	CASSPQGRGTTNEKLFF	TGTGCCAGCAGCCCGCAGGGGAGAGGGACAACTAATGAAAAACTGTTTTTT
TRBV6-5	.	TRBJ2-7	.	CASSAGRREQYF	TGTGCCAGCAGCGCGGGCAGGCGCGAGCAGTACTTC
TRBV4-1	.	TRBJ1-6	.	CASSPLGGERALHF	TGCGCCAGCAGCCCCCTGGGGGGGGAGAGAGCCCTCCACTTT
TRBV18	TRBD1	TRBJ1-6	.	CASSQAGTGASPLHF	TGTGCCAGCTCACAGGCCGGGACAGGGGCTTCACCCCTCCACTTT
TRBV7-2	TRBD1	TRBJ1-2	.	CASSPQGQSYGYTF	TGTGCCAGCAGCCCTCAGGGACAGTCATATGGCTACACCTTC
TRBV6-5	.	TRBJ1-1	.	CASRQDSKNTEAFF	TGTGCCAGCAGACAGGACAGCAAAAACACTGAAGCTTTCTTT
TRBV5-1	.	TRBJ2-5	.	CASSPRGQQETQYF	TGCGCCAGCAGCCCCCGGGGTCAACAAGAGACCCAGTACTTC
TRBV6-5	TRBD2	TRBJ2-7	.	CASSYSSLAGGEQYF	TGTGCCAGCAGTTACTCGAGCCTAGCGGGGGGCGAGCAGTACTTC
TRBV29-1	.	TRBJ1-2	.	CSVRSTSNYGYTF	TGCAGCGTGAGGTCGACCTCTAACTATGGCTACACCTTC
TRBV18	.	TRBJ1-1	.	CASSPRTDLSSEAFF	TGTGCCAGCTCACCTCGGACAGATCTGAGCTCTGAAGCTTTCTTT
TRBV4-2	TRBD1	TRBJ2-5	.	CASSEEGGKETQYF	TGTGCCAGCAGCGAGGAAGGGGGCAAAGAGACCCAGTACTTC
TRBV5-8	TRBD1	TRBJ2-6	.	CASSLGDRGLGGANVLTF	TGTGCCAGCAGCTTGGGGGACAGGGGGCTCGGAGGGGCCAACGTCCTGACTTTC